The text below deals with one T cell receptor beta chain. This clonotype was counted only a few times. The specificity of this receptor is unknown. No much larger clone is present one base from it, and per-base qualities are unavailable. This sample was included in a study of blood T cells in healthy people across ages (dated by TCRdb to about 2015). Looking at the study overall: In model experiments, roughly one uniquely barcoded TCR beta cDNA molecule per two T cells was captured by template switching. Using deep sequencing normalized with unique cDNA molecular identifiers, the study measured how TCR beta repertoire diversity changes with age. Four age groups were formed from the donors: young (average roughly 15 years), middle-aged (around 37), aged (roughly 58) and long-lived (around 82). To avoid experimental bias, donors of different ages were spread randomly across the sequencing lanes. The study analyzed two additional independent replicas of 1 million unique cDNA reads from the same blood draw for two donors, one aged 18 to 29 and one aged 80 or older. What the research found in general, with its limitations: Conclusive comparison of naive and antigen-experienced compartments was prevented by the profiling of bulk unsorted PBMCs. The long-lived group showed more naive CD4+ T cells, fewer expanded clones and increased TCR diversity than the aged group, suggesting age selection. Estimates of total diversity from one million sequenced T cells were regarded as lower bounds and underestimates. As age increased, observed TCR beta diversity per million T cells dropped in a roughly linear way, and a significant reduction was already evident by age about 40. The CMV infection status of donors was not known, potentially confounding age-related changes in expanded clonotypes. There was a strong correlation between observed TCR beta diversity and the percentage of naive T cells measured by flow cytometry.

The approximately 39 donors, aged about 6 to 100 years, were systemically healthy Caucasian individuals from Russia. Each donor gave about 9.7 milliliters of peripheral blood, drawn into EDTA-treated Vacutainer tubes. Ficoll-Paque density-gradient centrifugation was used to isolate PBMCs, with at least 7 million obtained per sample. Total RNA, at least 6 micrograms per sample, was extracted from PBMCs with Trizol reagent. Naive CD45RAhigh/CD27high T cell percentages were measured by flow cytometry on a PBMC aliquot from every donor. Library construction relied on 5' RACE. These reads were obtained on an Illumina HiSeq 2500. A second about 7 to 11 cycle PCR used a sample-barcoded 5' primer and a J-beta primer mix. A unique molecular identifier was introduced onto each TCR beta cDNA molecule by a template-switch 5' adaptor carrying 12 random nucleotides. At least 2.5 million CDR3-containing paired-end reads were obtained from each sample. First-strand cDNA was synthesized from all RNA with the Mint cDNA synthesis kit, primed by a TRBC-specific oligonucleotide. Following uracil-DNA glycosylase treatment, all cDNA underwent a first 18-cycle PCR with the universal primers M1SS and BC2_uni_R. Concerning the study's data processing: Normalization of each sample was performed by random selection of 1 million high-quality reads, each carrying a distinct molecular identifier. Reads with shared molecular identifiers were discarded instead of being binned into consensus sequences. CDR3 identification, clonotype clustering and error correction used MiTCR with a Q25 quality threshold and the strictest error-elimination algorithm. Lower-bound total TCR beta diversity was estimated with a nonparametric unseen species model using Euler transformation. The raw public reads went through TCRdb reprocessing: fastp at Q25, MiXCR clone calling, in-frame beta chains kept. Each record represents a unique CDR3 protein, reported with the most common genes and DNA among its rows. The V and J calls and clone size are TCRdb's, not the authors'. Counted in this sample were about 1.5 million distinct CDR3 sequences; roughly 45% of them appeared once. Of the sample, 7.9% falls within the top ten clones.

V was cut back by 5 bases and J by 3 bases, leaving a gap of 14 bases between them. Its CDR3 holds 15 amino acids, cysteine through phenylalanine. The read is trimmed to its CDR3 DNA, 45 bases read in frame from base 1. CDR1 PRHDT and CDR2 FYEKMQ are derived from the germline V gene (reference sequence). This receptor chain uses TRBV13 and TRBJ1-5; perhaps TRBD1 is the D gene, with 5 bases matching. The origin of this receptor is a woman aged 18 to 35 in good health. Specimen: blood. DNA sequence: TGTGCCAGCAGCCACGGGGACCGTGACAATCAGCCCCAGCATTTT. It translates to CASSHGDRDNQPQHF.